This T cell receptor (beta chain) was captured in a study of blood T cells in healthy people across ages. Using a J-beta primer mix together with a sample-barcoded 5' primer, a second PCR was run for roughly 6 to 11 cycles. Each of the cDNA molecules was tagged by a template-switch adaptor with 12 random nucleotides. Every sample gave at least 3 million paired-end reads containing CDR3. A single record per CDR3 protein comes from TCRdb applying MiXCR to the 5' RACE reads. The sample records more than 650,000 distinct CDR3 sequences, about 20% being singletons. Trimming cost V 5 bases and J 5 bases, with 10 bases left between them. This CDR3 has 12 amino acids. Looked up from germline, CDR1 is SGHRS and CDR2 is YFSETQ.

Sequencing was performed on blood. The chain couples TRBV5-1 to TRBJ2-5; a possible D gene is TRBD1 (5 bases). The clonotype originates from a man between 65 and 79 years old in good health. This chain's CDR3 is CASRGVWETQYF. Here the CDR3 DNA reads TGCGCCAGCAGAGGGGTATGGGAGACCCAGTACTTC.